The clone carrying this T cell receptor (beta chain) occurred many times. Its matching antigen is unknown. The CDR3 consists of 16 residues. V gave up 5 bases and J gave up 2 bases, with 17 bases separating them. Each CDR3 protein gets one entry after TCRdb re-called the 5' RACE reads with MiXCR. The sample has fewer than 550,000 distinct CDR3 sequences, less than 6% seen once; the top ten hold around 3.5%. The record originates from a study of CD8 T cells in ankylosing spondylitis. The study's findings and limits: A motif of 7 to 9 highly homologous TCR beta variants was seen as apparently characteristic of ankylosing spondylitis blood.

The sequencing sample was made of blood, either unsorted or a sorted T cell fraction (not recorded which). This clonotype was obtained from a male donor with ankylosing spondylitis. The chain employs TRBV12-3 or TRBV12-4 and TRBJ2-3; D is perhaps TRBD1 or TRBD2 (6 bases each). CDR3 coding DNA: TGTGCCAGCAGTAAGATACAGGGAGGCGCCACAGATACGCAGTATTTT. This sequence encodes CASSKIQGGATDTQYF.